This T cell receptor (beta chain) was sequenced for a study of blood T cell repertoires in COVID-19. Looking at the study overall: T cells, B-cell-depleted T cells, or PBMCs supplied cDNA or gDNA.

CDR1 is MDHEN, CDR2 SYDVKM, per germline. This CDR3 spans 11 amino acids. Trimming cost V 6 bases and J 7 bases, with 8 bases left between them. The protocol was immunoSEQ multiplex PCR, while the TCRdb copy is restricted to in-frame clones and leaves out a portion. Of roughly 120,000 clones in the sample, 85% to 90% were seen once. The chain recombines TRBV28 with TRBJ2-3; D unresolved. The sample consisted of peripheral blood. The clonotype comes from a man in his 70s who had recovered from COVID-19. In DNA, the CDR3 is TGTGCCAGCAGGCTTGCTAATACGCAGTATTTT. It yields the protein CASRLANTQYF.